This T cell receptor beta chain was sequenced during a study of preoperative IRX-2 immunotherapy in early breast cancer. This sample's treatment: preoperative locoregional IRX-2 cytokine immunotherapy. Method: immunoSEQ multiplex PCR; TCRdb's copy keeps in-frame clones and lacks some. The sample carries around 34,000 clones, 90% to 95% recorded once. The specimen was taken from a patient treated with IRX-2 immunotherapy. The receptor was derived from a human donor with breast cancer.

The DNA for the CDR3 is TGTGCCAGCAGCCTCGCCGGGCATACCGAGCAGTACTTC. Encoded protein: CASSLAGHTEQYF. This chain uses TRBV7-3 with TRBJ2-7; D unresolved. Trimming shortened V by 5 bases and J by 6 bases, and 14 bases separated the two germline ends. Germline CDR1 and CDR2: SGHTA and FQGTGA. The CDR3 has 13 amino acids.